A single sample gave rise to the 17 T cell receptor beta chains below, sequenced in a study of shared clonotypes between healthy human individuals. Here immunoSEQ multiplex PCR was the method, and the copy in TCRdb shows in-frame clones only, minus some. The sample shows 450,000 to 700,000 clones, 95% to 96% of them seen only once. Naive-designated CD8 cells lacked CD45RO, were positively enriched for CCR7, and omitted terminally differentiated effector memory CD45RA+ cells. Sample: naive CD8+ T cells sorted from blood. The receptors stem from a woman aged 25-40 years in good health.

This chain joins TRBV6-1 and TRBJ2-7; TRBD1 or TRBD2 may be the D gene (5 bases each). Germline V gene sequence: CDR1 MNHNS, CDR2 SASEGT. The length of the CDR3 is 15 residues. With 9 bases removed from V and 0 bases from J, the gap between germline ends came to 18 bases. The CDR3 DNA sequence: TGTGCCAGTCTGTGGGCAGGGAGAAACTCCTACGAGCAGTACTTC. Translated: CASLWAGRNSYEQYF.

This chain links TRBV5-5 with TRBJ1-2, with 9 bases identical to TRBD1. Losses at the gene ends were 0 bases for V and 5 bases for J; bases not matched to a gene: 5. The germline V gene encodes CDR1 SGHKS and CDR2 YYEKEE (reference sequence). This CDR3 contains 15 residues. The CDR3: CASSLGRTGAYGYTF. The CDR3, as DNA: TGTGCCAGCAGCTTGGGTCGGACAGGGGCTTATGGCTACACCTTC. Looking up the rest from reference TRBV5-5 and TRBJ1-2 gives the full variable domain: DAGVTQSPTHLIKTRGQQVTLRCSPISGHKSVSWYQQVLGQGPQFIFQYYEKEERGRGNFPDRFSARQFPNYSSELNVNALLLGDSALYLCASSLGRTGAYGYTFGSGTRLTVV.

This rearrangement joins TRBV7-4 to TRBJ2-3; possible D gene TRBD2, 5 bases. V was pared by 6 bases and J by 2 bases, with 24 bases between. This CDR3 has 18 residues. The germline gives CDR1 SGHVT, CDR2 SQSDAQ. The CDR3 sequence: CASRVTPRRRTDTDTQYF. DNA of the CDR3: TGTGCCAGCAGGGTAACCCCCCGAAGAAGGACTGACACAGATACGCAGTATTTT.

This sequence joins TRBV13 and TRBJ2-5, with D possibly being TRBD1 (6 bases). Deletions cut 5 bases from V and 5 bases from J, with 9 bases between. Germline V gene data show CDR1 as PRHDT and CDR2 as FYEKMQ (reference sequence). The CDR3 has 12 amino acids. The CDR3 nucleotides are TGTGCCAGCAGCGACAGGCTGGAGACCCAGTACTTC. It translates to CASSDRLETQYF. Complete variable domain (other parts from reference TRBV13 and TRBJ2-5): AAGVIQSPRHLIKEKRETATLKCYPIPRHDTVYWYQQGPGQDPQFLISFYEKMQSDKGSIPDRFSAQQFSDYHSELNMSSLELGDSALYFCASSDRLETQYFGPGTRLLVL.

The chain couples TRBV7-9 to TRBJ2-3; 7 positions agree with TRBD2. Germline V gives CDR1 SEHNR, CDR2 FQNEAQ (reference sequence). Trimming cost V 5 bases and J 3 bases; bases outside gene matches: 8. CDR3 length: 15 amino acids. This CDR3 reads CASSLLATNTDTQYF. CDR3 nucleotide sequence: TGTGCCAGCAGCCTACTAGCGACGAATACAGATACGCAGTATTTT.

The V gene is TRBV2, the J gene TRBJ1-2; the match to TRBD1 covers 7 bases. Germline assignment: CDR1 SNHLY and CDR2 FYNNEI. The junction had 4 bases not matched to a gene; V was cut back by 2 bases and J by 1 base. The CDR3 is 15 residues long. The CDR3 DNA sequence: TGTGCCAGCAGTGAAAGGCAGGGGGTTAACTATGGCTACACCTTC. This codes for CASSERQGVNYGYTF.

The genes are TRBV6-1 and TRBJ2-5; TRBD2 aligns across 7 bases. The J call may be wrong; the DNA end is better matched by TRBJ2-7. The germline gives CDR1 MNHNS, CDR2 SASEGT. This CDR3 contains 15 residues. The CDR3 loop reads CASPSIGEGGYEQYF. The DNA of the CDR3 is TGTGCCAGCCCCTCAATTGGGGAGGGCGGTTACGAGCAGTACTTC.

The gene calls are TRBV27 and TRBJ2-1; D gene uncertain. The ends were cut back, 3 bases at V and 10 bases at J, with 7 bases in the middle. This CDR3 comprises 11 residues. Germline V CDR1 and CDR2: MNHEY, SMNVEV (reference sequence). CDR3 DNA: TGTGCCAGCAGTTTTTCGCAAGAGCAGTTCTTC. Its protein is CASSFSQEQFF.

The J gene is TRBJ2-7, the V gene TRBV13, with TRBD2 matching 9 bases. Germline CDR1 is PRHDT and CDR2 is FYEKMQ (reference sequence). The CDR3 consists of 14 residues. The V gene end was trimmed by 6 bases and the J gene end by 1 base; junction bases not matched to a gene: 4. The CDR3 reads CASRRSGRSYEQYF. CDR3 DNA sequence: TGTGCCAGCAGACGGAGCGGGAGGTCCTACGAGCAGTACTTC.

This clone appeared once. The chain recombines TRBV27 with TRBJ1-2; 8 positions match TRBD1. CDR3 length equals 14 residues. Germline CDR1 is MNHEY and CDR2 is SMNVEV (reference sequence). With 5 bases clipped from V and 8 bases from J, the junction kept 10 bases outside the gene matches. In nucleotides, the CDR3 is TGTGCCAGCAGTCCAGGACAGGGCGTAAGAGGCTACACCTTC. Amino acids: CASSPGQGVRGYTF.

Worth noting for this clone: Other DNA sequences within the sample encode an identical CDR3. The CDR3 region has the DNA TGTGCCAGCACCTTAGCGGGGGCCACAGATACGCAGTATTTT. Translation: CASTLAGATDTQYF. This sequence joins TRBV27 and TRBJ2-3; TRBD2 agrees at 9 bases. This CDR3 spans 14 amino acids. Trimming at V came to 7 bases and at J to 2 bases, leaving 4 bases not matched to a gene. Germline V lookup: CDR1 MNHEY, CDR2 SMNVEV (reference sequence).

The table lists this clone with a count of one. The chain couples TRBV7-9 to TRBJ2-3; 8 positions match TRBD2. V lost 5 bases, J lost 5 bases, and 12 bases stayed unmatched. CDR1 and CDR2 (germline): SEHNR, FQNEAQ (reference sequence). The CDR3 runs to 16 residues. The CDR3 reads CASSEWSGLAGDTQYF. The CDR3 nucleotides are TGTGCCAGCAGCGAATGGTCTGGACTAGCAGGAGATACGCAGTATTTT. The complete variable domain, with remaining parts taken from reference TRBV7-9 and TRBJ2-3, reads DTGVSQNPRHKITKRGQNVTFRCDPISEHNRLYWYRQTLGQGPEFLTYFQNEAQLEKSRLLSDRFSAERPKGSFSTLEIQRTEQGDSAMYLCASSEWSGLAGDTQYFGPGTRLTVL.

This rearrangement joins TRBV5-6 to TRBJ2-3, with D unclear. V lost 0 bases, J lost 4 bases, and 9 bases lay in between. The CDR3 totals 14 residues. CDR1 and CDR2 (germline): SGHDT, YYEEEE. The CDR3 coding sequence is TGTGCCAGCAGCTTGGGTCTAGACCCAGATACGCAGTATTTT. Translating it yields CASSLGLDPDTQYF.

The genes are TRBV7-2 and TRBJ2-1; 13 bases match TRBD2. Germline V gives CDR1 SGHTA, CDR2 FQGNSA. The CDR3 spans 15 residues. J gave up 6 bases and V 4 bases, and 3 bases lay outside the gene matches. The CDR3 reads CASSSLAGGFNEQFF. The CDR3 region has the DNA TGTGCCAGCAGCTCACTAGCGGGAGGGTTCAATGAGCAGTTCTTC.

This chain connects TRBV9 to TRBJ2-3; the D is unclear. V dropped 2 bases and J dropped 8 bases, with 21 bases sitting between them. CDR3 length: 16 amino acids. Germline loops: CDR1 SGDLS, CDR2 YYNGEE. CDR3 residues: CASSVGIPPGFGTQYF. Written as DNA, the CDR3 is TGTGCCAGCAGCGTTGGTATCCCGCCGGGTTTCGGTACGCAGTATTTT.

The J gene is TRBJ1-1, the V gene TRBV29-1; possible D gene TRBD1, 5 bases. The V and J ends lost 5 bases and 7 bases respectively, with 14 bases between them. Germline-derived CDR1 and CDR2 are SQVTM and ANQGSEA. This CDR3 comprises 12 residues. The DNA for the CDR3 is TGCAGCGTTATCGGACATTACGGTGAAGCTTTCTTT. Protein product: CSVIGHYGEAFF. Looking up the rest from reference TRBV29-1 and TRBJ1-1 gives the full variable domain: SAVISQKPSRDICQRGTSLTIQCQVDSQVTMMFWYRQQPGQSLTLIATANQGSEATYESGFVIDKFPISRPNLTFSTLTVSNMSPEDSSIYLCSVIGHYGEAFFGQGTRLTVV.

The rearrangement uses TRBV29-1 and TRBJ2-1; 7 positions match TRBD2. The V and J ends lost 5 bases and 1 base, in that order; junction bases with no gene match: 8. Per germline, CDR1 SQVTM and CDR2 ANQGSEA. This CDR3 region has 15 residues. In DNA form, the CDR3 reads TGCAGCGTTCACAAGCGGGAAGGGTCCTACAATGAGCAGTTCTTC. Its protein is CSVHKREGSYNEQFF.